This TCR beta chain was recorded in a study of blood T cell repertoires in COVID-19. Study context: The study drew acute and convalescent COVID-19 samples from the United States, Italy and Spain. PBMCs, B-cell-depleted T cells, or T cells provided the cDNA or gDNA that made up the material.

The authors' processing: Estimation of nucleated cell counts was performed using reference gene primer amplification. The method was immunoSEQ multiplex PCR; TCRdb's version includes in-frame clones alone and lacks a portion of them. V and J calls and clone size are as listed in that table; D and trimming were resolved from the DNA. Here the sample spans approximately 70,000 clones, over 75% being singletons. CDR3 length equals 17 residues. The germline gives CDR1 MGHRA, CDR2 YSYEKL. The V and J ends lost 1 base and 8 bases, in that order; junction bases with no gene match: 12. Specimen: peripheral blood. The V and J genes are TRBV4-1 and TRBJ2-1; the match to TRBD2 covers 9 bases. The receptor comes from a man aged 70-80 years with active or convalescent COVID-19. DNA for the CDR3: TGCGCCAGCAGCCAAGGGCTAGCGGGGTATCGGAGGGATGAGCAGTTCTTC. It translates to CASSQGLAGYRRDEQFF.